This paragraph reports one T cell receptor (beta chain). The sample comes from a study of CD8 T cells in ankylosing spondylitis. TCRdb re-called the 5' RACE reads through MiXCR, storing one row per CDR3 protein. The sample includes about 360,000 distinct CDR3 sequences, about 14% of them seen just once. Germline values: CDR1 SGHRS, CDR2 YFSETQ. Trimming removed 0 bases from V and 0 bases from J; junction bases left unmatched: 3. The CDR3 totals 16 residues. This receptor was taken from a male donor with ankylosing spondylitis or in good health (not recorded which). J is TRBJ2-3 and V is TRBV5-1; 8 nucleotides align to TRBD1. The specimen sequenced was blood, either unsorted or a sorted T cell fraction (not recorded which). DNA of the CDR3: TGCGCCAGCAGCTTGGGTTGGACAGGGAGCACAGATACGCAGTATTTT. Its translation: CASSLGWTGSTDTQYF.